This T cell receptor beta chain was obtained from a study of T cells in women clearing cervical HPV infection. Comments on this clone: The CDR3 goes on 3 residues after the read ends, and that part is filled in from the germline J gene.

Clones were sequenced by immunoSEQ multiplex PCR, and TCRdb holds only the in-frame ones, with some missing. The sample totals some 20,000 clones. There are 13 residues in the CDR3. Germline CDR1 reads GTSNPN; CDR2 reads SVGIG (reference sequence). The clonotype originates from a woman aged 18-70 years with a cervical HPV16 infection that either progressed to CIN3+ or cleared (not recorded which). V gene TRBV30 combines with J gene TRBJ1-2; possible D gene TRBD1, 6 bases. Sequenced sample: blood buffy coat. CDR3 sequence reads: CAWRITGTGGYTF. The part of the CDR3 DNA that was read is TGTGCCTGGAGGATTACAGGGACGGGCGGC. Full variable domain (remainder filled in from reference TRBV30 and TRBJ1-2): SQTIHQWPATLVQPVGSPLSLECTVEGTSNPNLYWYRQAAGRGLQLLFYSVGIGQISSEVPQNLSASRPQDRQFILSSKKLLLSDSGFYLCAWRITGTGGYTFGSGTRLTVV.